Listed below are T cell receptor beta chains from one sample, sequenced in a study of shared clonotypes between healthy human individuals. Profiling relied on immunoSEQ multiplex PCR, and the TCRdb table lists in-frame clones only, not all of them. The top ten clones hold approximately 0.56% of a sample with some 1,100,000 clones, more than 75% of them seen once. Sequenced: memory CD4+ T cells from PBMCs. The receptors were gathered from a man younger than 35 in good health. Some clones in this sample may be carry-over from other donors' samples. CDR3s include the opening cysteine and the closing phenylalanine or tryptophan. Each record gives: D gene, J gene, CDR3 length, clone size, V gene, CDR3 protein, CDR3 DNA. A D gene is named only where the DNA matches it firmly. Expanded clones get a size class; other rows say once, few or many, or leave the size out.

TRBD1,TRBJ2-2,19,.,TRBV27,CASSLRVPGQGLPTGELFF,TGTGCCAGCAGTTTAAGGGTCCCGGGACAGGGCCTTCCCACCGGGGAGCTGTTTTTT
.,TRBJ2-7,15,.,TRBV5-3,CARSAVTTASYEQYF,TGTGCCAGAAGCGCCGTAACGACAGCATCCTACGAGCAGTACTTC
.,TRBJ1-5,13,few,TRBV19,CASSTRQNQPQHF,TGTGCCAGTAGTACAAGACAGAATCAGCCCCAGCATTTT
TRBD1,TRBJ2-3,15,.,TRBV2,CASTPGTGGGDTQYF,TGTGCCAGCACCCCCGGGACAGGGGGAGGAGATACGCAGTATTTT
TRBD2,TRBJ2-7,14,.,TRBV18,CASSQSSGRDEQYF,TGTGCCAGCTCGCAATCTAGCGGAAGGGACGAGCAGTACTTC
.,TRBJ2-4,15,.,TRBV7-2,CASSRTRAAKNIQYF,TGTGCCAGCAGCCGGACTCGGGCGGCCAAAAACATTCAGTACTTC
TRBD1,TRBJ2-7,15,.,TRBV30,CAWSAEDRGFYEQYF,TGTGCCTGGAGTGCCGAAGACAGGGGGTTCTACGAGCAGTACTTC
.,TRBJ2-7,13,once,TRBV21-1,CASRRDSSYEQYF,TGTGCCAGCAGGAGGGACAGCTCCTACGAGCAGTACTTC
.,TRBJ2-1,15,.,TRBV9,CASSAGTGSYNEQFF,TGTGCCAGCAGTGCCGGCACAGGGTCTTACAATGAGCAGTTCTTC
.,TRBJ2-7,14,.,TRBV10-3,CAISGGRENYEQYF,TGTGCCATCAGTGGTGGCAGGGAGAACTACGAGCAGTACTTC
.,TRBJ1-2,13,.,TRBV29-1,CSVARSWGEGYTF,TGCAGCGTTGCCCGATCTTGGGGGGAAGGCTACACCTTC
.,TRBJ1-1,14,.,TRBV4-1,CASSQPTGNTEAFF,TGCGCCAGCAGCCAACCGACAGGAAACACTGAAGCTTTCTTT
.,TRBJ1-2,14,.,TRBV2,CASSEEQGPYGYTF,TGTGCCAGCAGTGAAGAACAGGGCCCCTATGGCTACACCTTC
.,TRBJ1-1,15,.,TRBV18,CASSPGTILNTEAFF,TGTGCCAGCTCACCGGGGACAATATTGAACACTGAAGCTTTCTTT
TRBD2,TRBJ2-1,14,.,TRBV14,CASSPGTIYNEQFF,TGTGCCAGCAGCCCAGGGACTATCTACAATGAGCAGTTCTTC
.,TRBJ1-3,18,.,TRBV28,CASSSPGQLANSGNTIYF,TGTGCCAGCAGTTCCCCCGGACAGTTGGCCAACTCTGGAAACACCATATATTTT
TRBD1,TRBJ1-1,15,.,TRBV2,CASGNGQGGHTEAFF,TGTGCCAGCGGAAACGGACAGGGAGGCCACACTGAAGCTTTCTTT
TRBD2,TRBJ2-7,14,once,TRBV28,CASFRTSVRGEQYF,TGTGCCAGCTTTAGGACTAGCGTGAGGGGCGAGCAGTACTTC
.,TRBJ1-5,12,.,TRBV5-5,CASSLLNQPQHF,TGTGCCAGCAGCTTACTCAATCAGCCCCAGCATTTT
.,TRBJ2-6,15,.,TRBV18,CASSPNSAGANVLTF,TGTGCCAGCTCACCTAATAGCGCTGGGGCCAACGTCCTGACTTTC
.,TRBJ1-4,15,once,TRBV10-3,CAISRTAATNEKLFF,TGTGCCATCAGTAGGACAGCAGCAACTAATGAAAAACTGTTTTTT
TRBD1,TRBJ1-5,13,.,TRBV5-8,CASRFRGLQPQHF,TGTGCCAGCAGGTTTAGGGGGCTTCAGCCCCAGCATTTT
TRBD1,TRBJ2-7,15,.,TRBV7-3,CASSLNRGPPYEQYF,TGTGCCAGCAGCTTAAACAGGGGGCCTCCCTACGAGCAGTACTTC
.,TRBJ1-1,14,few,TRBV4-2,CASSQDGRDTEAFF,TGTGCCAGCAGCCAAGACGGCAGGGACACTGAAGCTTTCTTT
.,TRBJ2-1,18,.,TRBV7-2,CASSLYHRGDSSYNEQFF,TGTGCCAGCAGCTTATACCATCGGGGGGACAGCTCCTACAATGAGCAGTTCTTC
TRBD1,TRBJ2-5,15,.,TRBV5-1,CASSTGTGLWETQYF,TGCGCCAGCAGCACTGGGACAGGTCTGTGGGAGACCCAGTACTTC
.,TRBJ2-7,14,.,TRBV6-1,CASKSGMATYEQYF,TGTGCCAGCAAGTCAGGGATGGCGACCTACGAGCAGTACTTC
TRBD2,TRBJ2-7,14,.,TRBV5-4,CASSSGLAGVEQYF,TGTGCCAGCAGCTCGGGACTAGCGGGAGTCGAGCAGTACTTC
TRBD1,TRBJ2-3,19,.,TRBV5-5,CASSLRVESGTGSTDTQYF,TGTGCCAGCAGCTTGAGAGTGGAATCCGGGACAGGTAGCACAGATACGCAGTATTTT
TRBD2,TRBJ2-1,12,.,TRBV7-8,CASGTTYNEQFF,TGTGCCAGCGGGACTACCTACAATGAGCAGTTCTTC
TRBD1,TRBJ1-2,14,.,TRBV18,CASSPGTGGYGYTF,TGTGCCAGCTCACCTGGGACAGGAGGCTATGGCTACACCTTC
TRBD1,TRBJ1-2,14,.,TRBV5-8,CASTNTGENYGYTF,TGTGCCAGCACCAATACAGGGGAGAACTATGGCTACACCTTC
TRBD2,TRBJ2-1,14,.,TRBV5-1,CASSSGLAGTEQFF,TGCGCCAGCAGCTCCGGACTAGCGGGAACAGAGCAGTTCTTC
.,TRBJ1-2,13,.,TRBV14,CASSQGWGYGYTF,TGTGCCAGCAGCCAAGGTTGGGGCTATGGCTACACCTTC
TRBD1,TRBJ2-1,13,.,TRBV7-9,CASSPKDRYEQFF,TGTGCCAGCAGCCCTAAGGACAGGTATGAGCAGTTCTTC
.,TRBJ2-1,15,once,TRBV4-2,CASSQDPDIRNEQFF,TGTGCCAGCAGCCAAGATCCGGATATAAGGAATGAGCAGTTCTTC
.,TRBJ2-3,15,.,TRBV6-1,CASSEARTVSDTQYF,TGTGCCAGCAGTGAAGCGAGGACAGTCTCAGATACGCAGTATTTT
.,TRBJ1-5,15,few,TRBV28,CASSLHALGGQPQHF,TGTGCCAGCAGTTTGCACGCCTTGGGCGGTCAGCCCCAGCATTTT
TRBD1,TRBJ1-4,15,once,TRBV4-1,CASSSQDRGQGKLFF,TGCGCCAGCAGCTCCCAGGACAGGGGGCAGGGAAAACTGTTTTTT
.,TRBJ2-7,12,.,TRBV25-1,CASRGLTYEQYF,TGTGCCAGCAGGGGCCTAACCTACGAGCAGTACTTC
TRBD2,TRBJ2-2,15,once,TRBV30,CAWTRIGLDTGELFF,TGTGCCTGGACCCGCATCGGACTAGATACCGGGGAGCTGTTTTTT
.,TRBJ1-1,12,.,TRBV18,CASSPLREEAFF,TGTGCCAGCTCACCCTTGCGGGAGGAGGCTTTCTTT
TRBD1,TRBJ2-7,14,.,TRBV11-2,CASSASTGVGEQYF,TGTGCCAGCAGCGCCTCGACAGGGGTTGGCGAGCAGTACTTC
.,TRBJ2-2,15,.,TRBV5-1,CASSLAPGNTGELFF,TGCGCCAGCAGCTTGGCCCCCGGAAACACCGGGGAGCTGTTTTTT
.,TRBJ2-7,17,.,TRBV29-1,CSVQKMGTRGGWYEQYF,TGCAGCGTCCAGAAGATGGGGACCCGGGGCGGGTGGTACGAGCAGTACTTC
TRBD1,TRBJ1-3,15,.,TRBV6-5,CASSRGTGGGNTIYF,TGTGCCAGCAGTCGGGGGACAGGGGGTGGAAACACCATATATTTT
.,TRBJ2-1,17,.,TRBV21-1,CASDLGLDGARDNEQFF,TGTGCCAGCGACCTTGGCTTGGACGGCGCGCGGGACAATGAGCAGTTCTTC
TRBD2,TRBJ2-7,14,.,TRBV6-5,CASSYSAGAYEQYF,TGTGCCAGCAGTTACTCGGCGGGAGCCTACGAGCAGTACTTC